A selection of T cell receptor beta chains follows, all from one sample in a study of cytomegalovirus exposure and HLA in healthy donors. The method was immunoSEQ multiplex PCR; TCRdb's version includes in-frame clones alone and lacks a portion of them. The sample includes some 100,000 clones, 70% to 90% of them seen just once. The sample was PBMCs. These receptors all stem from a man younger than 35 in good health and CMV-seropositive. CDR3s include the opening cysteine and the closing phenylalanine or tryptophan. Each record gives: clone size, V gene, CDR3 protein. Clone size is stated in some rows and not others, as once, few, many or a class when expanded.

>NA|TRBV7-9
CASSLGRGGEQYF
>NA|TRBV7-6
CASSVPGQGNEAFF
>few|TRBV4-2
CASSQDERGLGYTF
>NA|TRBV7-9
CASSKQGRGLNTEAFF
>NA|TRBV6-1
CASSARTSVTDTQYF
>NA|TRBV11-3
CASSDDSNSYEQYF
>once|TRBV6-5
CASSGGQASPGELFF
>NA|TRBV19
CASSPGQGAREAFF
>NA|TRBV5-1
CASSSGQVYGYTF
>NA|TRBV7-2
CASSFRDSLYEQYF
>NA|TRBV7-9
CASSPLTGAGGLYNEQFF
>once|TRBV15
CATSTTGNSPLHF
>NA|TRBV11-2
CASSEGVGDYGYTF
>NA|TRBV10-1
CASSQQPRDTQYF
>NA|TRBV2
CASRGPNQPQHF
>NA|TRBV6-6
CASSLDRGEPEAFF
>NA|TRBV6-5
CASSYTGLGTEAFF
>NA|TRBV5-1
CASSLRGAVPGELFF
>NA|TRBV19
CASRASWTSGDYNEQFF
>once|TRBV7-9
CASSSLAGVFDEQFF
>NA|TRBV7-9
CASSPPGTPDGYTF
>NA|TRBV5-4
CASSSSGSETQYF
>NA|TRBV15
CATSTGTGYFHEQYF
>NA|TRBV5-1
CASSLAGAGERTEAFF
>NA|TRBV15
CATSRDPRTGGAYEQYF
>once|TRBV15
CATSRAPQGPAVEQYF
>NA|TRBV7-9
CASSFEGVDSPLHF
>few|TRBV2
CASRKGAGTLGALNTEAFF
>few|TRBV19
CASSIGQGNTEAFF
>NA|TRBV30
CAWRVRRECNQPQHF
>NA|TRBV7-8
CATTSGGGSSYEQYF
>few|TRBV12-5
CASGDRATDTQYF
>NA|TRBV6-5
CASSSTSGGANEQFF
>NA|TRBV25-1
CASRLSSGGGETQYF
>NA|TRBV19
CASSIDVMGRANTGELFF
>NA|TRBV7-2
CASSLVGLTPLLPDYEQYF
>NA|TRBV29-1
CSVNGLAGITDTQYF
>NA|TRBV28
CASQTGANTGELFF
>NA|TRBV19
CASSPRGRHRSYTF
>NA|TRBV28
CASSLFGQEGARTEAFF
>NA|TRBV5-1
CASSLDRDREQYF
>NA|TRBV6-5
CASSYSRGGTGELFF
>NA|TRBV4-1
CASSQTGNQPQHF
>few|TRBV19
CASSRRQGGNSPLHF
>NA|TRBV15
CATSRDLPGIYGYTF
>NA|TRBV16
CASSQSYLSGLGYNEQFF
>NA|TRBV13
CASSLLTGQGNYNSPLHF
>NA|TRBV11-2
CASSSNRDRSYEQYF
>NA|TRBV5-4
CASSLEGTVSYEQYF
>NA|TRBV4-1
CASRQSGGLQLGTEAFF
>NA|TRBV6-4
CASSSGVNYGYTF